This T cell receptor (beta chain) is from a study of blood T cell repertoires in COVID-19. Study context: In each case, the material was cDNA or gDNA derived from T cells, B-cell-depleted T cells, or PBMCs.

In the original workflow: Nucleated cell number was recorded as an estimate derived from reference gene primer amplification. Assay used: immunoSEQ multiplex PCR; TCRdb lists only in-frame clones, some missing. The DNA was the basis for D and trimming; V, J and clone size are from that table. The top ten clones hold less than 9% of a sample with approximately 530,000 clones, approximately 88% of them seen once. Sequenced sample: peripheral blood. This clonotype was obtained from a woman in her forties or fifties with COVID-19, enrolled during active disease.

This CDR3 reads CASSQESWRDTQYF. The CDR3 region has the DNA TGCGCCAGCAGCCAAGAATCGTGGCGGGATACGCAGTATTTT. The chain links TRBV4-1 to TRBJ2-3; D ambiguous. The germline CDR1 and CDR2 sequences are MGHRA and YSYEKL. V lost 0 bases, J lost 6 bases, and 10 bases lay in between. This CDR3 has 14 amino acids.